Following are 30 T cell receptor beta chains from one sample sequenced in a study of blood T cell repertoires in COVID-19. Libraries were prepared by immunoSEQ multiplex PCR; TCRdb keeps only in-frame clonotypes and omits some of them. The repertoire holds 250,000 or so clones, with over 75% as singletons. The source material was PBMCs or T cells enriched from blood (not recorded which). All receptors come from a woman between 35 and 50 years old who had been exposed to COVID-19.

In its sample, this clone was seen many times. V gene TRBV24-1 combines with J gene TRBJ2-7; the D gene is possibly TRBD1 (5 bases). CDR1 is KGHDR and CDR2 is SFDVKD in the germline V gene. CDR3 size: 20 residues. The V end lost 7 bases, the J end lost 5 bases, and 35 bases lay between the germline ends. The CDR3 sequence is CATRVRAFVNLKGEADEQYV. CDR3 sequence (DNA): TGTGCCACCAGGGTTAGGGCCTTTGTTAACCTTAAAGGGGAAGCAGACGAGCAGTACGTC.

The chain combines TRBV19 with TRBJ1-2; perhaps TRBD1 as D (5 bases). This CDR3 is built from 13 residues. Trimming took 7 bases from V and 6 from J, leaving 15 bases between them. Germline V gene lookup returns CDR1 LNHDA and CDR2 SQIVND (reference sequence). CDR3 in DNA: TGTGCCAGTAAAGACAGCTGGGGCCATGGCTACACCTTC. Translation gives CASKDSWGHGYTF.

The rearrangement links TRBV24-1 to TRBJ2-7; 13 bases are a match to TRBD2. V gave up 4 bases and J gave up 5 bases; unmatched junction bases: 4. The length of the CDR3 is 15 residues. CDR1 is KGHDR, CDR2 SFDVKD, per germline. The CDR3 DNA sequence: TGTGCCACCAGTGACGCGGGACTAGCGGGGCACGAGCAGTACTTC. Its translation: CATSDAGLAGHEQYF.

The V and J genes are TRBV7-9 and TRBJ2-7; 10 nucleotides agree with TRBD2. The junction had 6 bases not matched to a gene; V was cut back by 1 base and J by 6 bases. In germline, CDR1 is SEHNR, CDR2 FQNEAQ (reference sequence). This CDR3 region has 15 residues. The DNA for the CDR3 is TGTGCCAGCAGCTTAGAACTAGCGGGAATAGGCGAGCAGTACGTC. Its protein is CASSLELAGIGEQYV.

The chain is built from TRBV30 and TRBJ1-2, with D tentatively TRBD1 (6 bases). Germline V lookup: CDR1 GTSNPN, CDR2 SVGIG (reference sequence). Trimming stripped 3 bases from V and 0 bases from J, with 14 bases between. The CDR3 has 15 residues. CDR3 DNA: TGTGCCTGGAGCCGAACCGGGACAACTAACTATGGCTACACCTTC. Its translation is CAWSRTGTTNYGYTF.

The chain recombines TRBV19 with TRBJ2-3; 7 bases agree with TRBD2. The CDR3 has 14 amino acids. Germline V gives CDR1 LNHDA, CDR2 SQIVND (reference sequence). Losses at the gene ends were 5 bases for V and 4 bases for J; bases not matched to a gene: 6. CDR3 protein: CASSVLAAADTQYF. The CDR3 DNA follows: TGTGCCAGTAGTGTCCTAGCGGCCGCAGATACGCAGTATTTT.

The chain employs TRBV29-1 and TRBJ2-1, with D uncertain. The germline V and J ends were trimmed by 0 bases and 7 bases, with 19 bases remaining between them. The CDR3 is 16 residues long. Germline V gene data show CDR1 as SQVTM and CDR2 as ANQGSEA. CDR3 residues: CSVEDSRKITHNEQFF. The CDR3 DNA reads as TGCAGCGTTGAAGACTCCAGGAAGATCACTCATAATGAGCAGTTCTTC.

As DNA, the CDR3 is TGTGCCAGCAGCCAAGTAGACAGGCGATCTTATGTGGGCTACACCTTC. It specifies CASSQVDRRSYVGYTF. The genes are TRBV3-1 (or the pseudogene TRBV3-2) and TRBJ1-2; TRBD1 is a possible D gene (6 bases). The CDR3 runs 16 residues. V was shortened by 1 base and J by 8 bases, with 20 bases between the two germline ends. Germline V gives CDR1 LGHDT, CDR2 YNNKEL (reference sequence).

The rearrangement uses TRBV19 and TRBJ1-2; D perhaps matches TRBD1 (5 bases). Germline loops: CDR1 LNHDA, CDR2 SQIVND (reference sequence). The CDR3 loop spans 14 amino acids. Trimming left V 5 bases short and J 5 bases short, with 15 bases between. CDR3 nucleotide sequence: TGTGCCAGTAGTCCCCTCCAGGGTCGGTATGGCTACACCTTC. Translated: CASSPLQGRYGYTF.

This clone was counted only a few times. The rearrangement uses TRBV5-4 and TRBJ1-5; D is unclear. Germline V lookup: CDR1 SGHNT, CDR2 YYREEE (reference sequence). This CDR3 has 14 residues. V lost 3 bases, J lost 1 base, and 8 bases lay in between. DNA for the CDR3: TGTGCCAGCAGCTCAGACACGAGCAATCAGCCCCAGCATTTT. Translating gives CASSSDTSNQPQHF.

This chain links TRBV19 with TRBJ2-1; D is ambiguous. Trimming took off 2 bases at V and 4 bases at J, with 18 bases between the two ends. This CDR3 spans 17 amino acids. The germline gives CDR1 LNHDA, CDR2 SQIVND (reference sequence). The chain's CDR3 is CASSIPLLVARYNEQFF. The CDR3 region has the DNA TGTGCCAGTAGTATACCCCTGTTAGTTGCGCGGTACAATGAGCAGTTCTTC.

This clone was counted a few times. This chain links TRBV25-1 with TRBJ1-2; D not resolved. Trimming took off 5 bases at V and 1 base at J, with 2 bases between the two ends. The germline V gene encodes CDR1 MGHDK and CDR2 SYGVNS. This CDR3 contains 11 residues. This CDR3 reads CASSLNYGYTF. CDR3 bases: TGTGCCAGCAGTCTTAACTATGGCTACACCTTC.

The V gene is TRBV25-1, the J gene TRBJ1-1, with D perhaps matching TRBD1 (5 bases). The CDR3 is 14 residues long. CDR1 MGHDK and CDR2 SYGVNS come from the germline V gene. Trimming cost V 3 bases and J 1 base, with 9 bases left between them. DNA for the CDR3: TGTGCCAGCAGTGAGGGGCGGAGGAACACTGAAGCTTTCTTT. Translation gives CASSEGRRNTEAFF.

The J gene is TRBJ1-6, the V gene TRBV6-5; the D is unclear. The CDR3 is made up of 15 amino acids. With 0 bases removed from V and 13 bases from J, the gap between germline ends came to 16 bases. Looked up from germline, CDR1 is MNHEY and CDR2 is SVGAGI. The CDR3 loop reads CASSYSYSGDSPLHF. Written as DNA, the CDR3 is TGTGCCAGCAGTTACTCGTACTCGGGTGACTCGCCCCTCCACTTT.

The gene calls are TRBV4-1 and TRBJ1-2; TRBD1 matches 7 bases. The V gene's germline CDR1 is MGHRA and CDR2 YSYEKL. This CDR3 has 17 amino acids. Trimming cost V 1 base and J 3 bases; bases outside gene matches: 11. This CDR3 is CASSQGATGMSHYGYTF. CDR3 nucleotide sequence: TGCGCCAGCAGCCAAGGGGCGACAGGGATGTCACACTATGGCTACACCTTC.

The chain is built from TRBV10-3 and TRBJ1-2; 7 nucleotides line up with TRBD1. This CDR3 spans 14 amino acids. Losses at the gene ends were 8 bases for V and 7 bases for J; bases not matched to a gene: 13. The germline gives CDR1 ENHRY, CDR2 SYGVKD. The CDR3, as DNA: TGTGCCATCGGAGAAACAGGGGCTCGTTCTGGCTACACCTTC. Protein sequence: CAIGETGARSGYTF.

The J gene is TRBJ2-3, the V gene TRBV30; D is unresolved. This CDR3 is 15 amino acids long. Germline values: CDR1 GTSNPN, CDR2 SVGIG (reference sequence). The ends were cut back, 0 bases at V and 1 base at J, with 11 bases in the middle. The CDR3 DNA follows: TGTGCCTGGAGTGTACGCCCCGGAGGCACAGATACGCAGTATTTT. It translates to CAWSVRPGGTDTQYF.

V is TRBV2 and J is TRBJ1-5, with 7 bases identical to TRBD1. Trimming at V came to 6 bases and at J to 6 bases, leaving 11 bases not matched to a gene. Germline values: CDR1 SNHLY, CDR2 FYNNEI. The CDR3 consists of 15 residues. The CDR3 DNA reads TGTGCCAGCAGAGATGACAGGGACGGGGCTCAGCCCCAGCATTTT. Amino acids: CASRDDRDGAQPQHF.

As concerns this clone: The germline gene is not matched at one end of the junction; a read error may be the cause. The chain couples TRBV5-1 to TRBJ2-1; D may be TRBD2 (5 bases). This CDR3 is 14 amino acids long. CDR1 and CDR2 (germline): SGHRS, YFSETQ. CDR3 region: CASSWAEASDEQFF. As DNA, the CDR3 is TGTGCCAGCAGCTGGGCGGAGGCCTCGGATGAGCAGTTCTTC.

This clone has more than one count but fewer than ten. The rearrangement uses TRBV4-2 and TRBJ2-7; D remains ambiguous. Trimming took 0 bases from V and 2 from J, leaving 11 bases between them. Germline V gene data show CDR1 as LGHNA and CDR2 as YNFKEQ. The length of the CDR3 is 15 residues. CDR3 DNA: TGTGCCAGCAGCCAAGACCTACTTTCCCCCTACGAGCAGTACTTC. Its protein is CASSQDLLSPYEQYF.

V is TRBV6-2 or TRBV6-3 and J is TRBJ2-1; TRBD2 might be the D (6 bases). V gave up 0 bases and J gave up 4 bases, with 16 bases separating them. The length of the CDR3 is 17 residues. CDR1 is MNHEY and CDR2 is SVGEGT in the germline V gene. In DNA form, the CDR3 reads TGTGCCAGCAGTTACTCGGGGGGACGCCCGGCGTACAATGAGCAGTTCTTC. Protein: CASSYSGGRPAYNEQFF.

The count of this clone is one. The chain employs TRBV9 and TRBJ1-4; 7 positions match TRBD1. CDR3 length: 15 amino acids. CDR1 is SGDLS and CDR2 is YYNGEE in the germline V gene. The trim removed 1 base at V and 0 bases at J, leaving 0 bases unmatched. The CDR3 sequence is CASSVTGATNEKLFF. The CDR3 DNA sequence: TGTGCCAGCAGCGTAACAGGGGCAACTAATGAAAAACTGTTTTTT.

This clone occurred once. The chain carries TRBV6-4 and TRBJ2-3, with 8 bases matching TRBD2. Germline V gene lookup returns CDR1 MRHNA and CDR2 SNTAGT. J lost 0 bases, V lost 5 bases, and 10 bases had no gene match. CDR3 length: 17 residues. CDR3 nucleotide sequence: TGTGCCAGCAGTCCCACTAGCGGAATATCTAGCACAGATACGCAGTATTTT. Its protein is CASSPTSGISSTDTQYF.

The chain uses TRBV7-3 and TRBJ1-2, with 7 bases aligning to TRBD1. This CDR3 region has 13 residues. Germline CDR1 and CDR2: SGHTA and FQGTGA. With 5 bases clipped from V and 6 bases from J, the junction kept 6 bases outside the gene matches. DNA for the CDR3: TGTGCCAGCAGCCCTCAGGGGGGAGATGGCTACACCTTC. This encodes CASSPQGGDGYTF.

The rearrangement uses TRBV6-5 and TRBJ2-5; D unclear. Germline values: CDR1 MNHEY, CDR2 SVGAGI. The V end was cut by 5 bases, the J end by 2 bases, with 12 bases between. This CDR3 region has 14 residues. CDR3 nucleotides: TGTGCCAGCAGTCCCTTGAGAACGCAAGAGACCCAGTACTTC. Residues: CASSPLRTQETQYF.

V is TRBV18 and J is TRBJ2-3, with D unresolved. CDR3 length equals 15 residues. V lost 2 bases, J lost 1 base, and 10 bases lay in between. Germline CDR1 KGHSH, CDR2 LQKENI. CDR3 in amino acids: CASSPGAGRTDTQYF. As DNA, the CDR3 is TGTGCCAGCTCACCAGGAGCCGGCCGCACAGATACGCAGTATTTT.

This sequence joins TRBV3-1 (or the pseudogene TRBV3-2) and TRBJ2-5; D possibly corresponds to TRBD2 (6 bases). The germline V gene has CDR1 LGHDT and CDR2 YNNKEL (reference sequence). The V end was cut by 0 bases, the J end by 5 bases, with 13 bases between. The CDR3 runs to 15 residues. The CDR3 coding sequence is TGTGCCAGCAGCCAAGATAGCTCGGGGGTCGAGACCCAGTACTTC. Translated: CASSQDSSGVETQYF.

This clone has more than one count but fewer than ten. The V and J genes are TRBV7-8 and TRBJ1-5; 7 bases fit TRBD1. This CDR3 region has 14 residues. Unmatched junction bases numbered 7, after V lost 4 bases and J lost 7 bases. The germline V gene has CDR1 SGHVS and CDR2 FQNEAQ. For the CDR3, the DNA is TGTGCCAGCAGCTCAACCAGGGGGGAGCAGCCCCAGCATTTT. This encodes CASSSTRGEQPQHF.

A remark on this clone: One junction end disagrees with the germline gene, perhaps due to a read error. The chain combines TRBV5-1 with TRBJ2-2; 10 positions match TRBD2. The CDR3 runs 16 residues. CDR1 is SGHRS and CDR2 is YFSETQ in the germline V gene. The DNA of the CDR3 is TGTGCCAGCAGCCGGACTAGCGGAATTAACACCGGGGAGCTGTTTTTT. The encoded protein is CASSRTSGINTGELFF.

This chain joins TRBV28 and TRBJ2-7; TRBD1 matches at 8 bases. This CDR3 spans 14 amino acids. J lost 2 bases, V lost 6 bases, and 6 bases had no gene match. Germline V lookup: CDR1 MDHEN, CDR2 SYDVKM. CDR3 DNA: TGTGCCAGCAGACTCGACAGGGGCACCTACGAGCAGTACTTC. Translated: CASRLDRGTYEQYF.